What follows describes a single TCR beta chain. These data belong to a study of blood T cell repertoires in COVID-19. The protocol was immunoSEQ multiplex PCR, while the TCRdb copy is restricted to in-frame clones and leaves out a portion. The sample yields 150,000 to 200,000 clones, around 82% seen once. V lost 2 bases and J lost 1, with 11 bases in between. Germline V gene lookup returns CDR1 GTSNPN and CDR2 SVGIG (reference sequence). There are 14 residues in the CDR3. The V and J genes are TRBV30 and TRBJ1-1; D remains ambiguous. This TCR was recovered from a man aged 35 to 55 who had recovered from COVID-19. The sample was PBMCs or T cells enriched from blood (not recorded which). CDR3 DNA sequence: TGTGCCTGGAGTCCCGGACTGAAGAACACTGAAGCTTTCTTT. Amino acid sequence: CAWSPGLKNTEAFF.